This T cell receptor beta chain was captured by sequencing in a study of cytomegalovirus exposure and HLA in healthy donors. At the level of the study: Most donors, around 81% of several hundred genotyped, fell in the Caucasian-associated ancestry cluster. Findings and limits, study-wide: Sequencing probably produced one cluster of sequence variants that were highly shared. Clonal expansion, a later analysis showed, was greater in HLA-associated TCR beta chains than in equally common others.

This clone was seen only once. Its antigen is as yet unknown. Use of 60 Vbeta and 13 Jbeta primers characterized the PCR. Data came from immunoSEQ multiplex PCR; TCRdb stores just in-frame clones and leaves some out. Of some 150,000 clones in the sample, approximately 83% were seen once. Trimming took off 5 bases at V and 6 bases at J, with 17 bases between the two ends. Germline V gives CDR1 SGHRS, CDR2 YFSETQ. The CDR3 has 14 residues. The rearrangement links TRBV5-1 to TRBJ1-2; D is unresolved. The TCR originated in a woman younger than 35 in good health and CMV-seronegative. The specimen sequenced was PBMCs. The CDR3 loop reads CASREYGVPDGYTF. CDR3 sequence (DNA): TGCGCCAGCAGGGAATACGGGGTTCCGGATGGCTACACCTTC.